The source of this TCR beta chain is a study of T cells after yellow fever vaccination. General study findings and limits: Most primary-vaccination clones recurred post-booster (approximately 95% CD4, around 86% CD8).

This clonotype was found many times. Its antigen is currently unknown. TCRdb processed the 5' RACE reads anew with MiXCR; each CDR3 protein has one entry. Of approximately 120,000 distinct CDR3 sequences in the sample, around 15% were seen once. The CDR3 length is 17 residues. The germline V and J ends were trimmed by 1 base and 2 bases, with 15 bases remaining between them. Germline lookup yields CDR1 SGHTA and CDR2 FQGNSA. The chain joins TRBV7-2 to TRBJ2-4, with D perhaps matching TRBD1 or TRBD2 (5 bases each). This clonotype was sampled from a man between 18 and 35 years old who received the YFV17D yellow fever vaccine. The source material was CD8+ T cells sorted from PBMCs, sampled 5 days after the yellow fever booster vaccination. CDR3 nucleotide sequence: TGTGCCAGCAGCTTAGAATTTCCAGGGAGTACCAAAAACATTCAGTACTTC. Its translation: CASSLEFPGSTKNIQYF.